Sequencing of this T cell receptor beta chain was carried out in a study of T-cell reconstitution after alpha-beta-depleted transplantation in children. Regarding the study as a whole: By about two months after transplant, alpha-beta T cells reportedly arose from several hundred graft clones that had expanded. Once a year had passed after transplant, T-cell counts and diversity came mostly from newly produced T cells. For some patients, TCRbeta diversity was high at day 60 because of recipient T cells and thymic progenitors that survived.

For TCRbeta, the library was prepared with unique molecular identifiers. Using its own MiXCR run on the PCR reads, TCRdb lists one record per CDR3 protein. Found here are around 670,000 distinct CDR3 sequences, under 15% of them singletons; the top ten hold 0.79%. This clonotype showed up just a few times. Its matching antigen is unknown. The origin of this receptor is a girl aged 2 to 9 with congenital amegakaryocytic thrombocytopenia, due to receive a stem cell transplant. This specimen was PBMCs, taken before TCRalphabeta/CD19-depleted stem cell transplant.

The CDR3 loop is CASSLGGLVTGELFF. The CDR3 bases are TGTGCCAGCAGCTTGGGGGGCCTGGTCACCGGGGAGCTGTTTTTT. The rearrangement joins TRBV5-6 to TRBJ2-2; D is possibly TRBD1 (5 bases). Germline CDR1 is SGHDT and CDR2 is YYEEEE. The V gene lost 0 bases and the J gene lost 4 bases, with 10 bases spanning the gap. This CDR3 spans 15 amino acids.